A selection of T cell receptor beta chains follows, all from one sample in a study of cytomegalovirus exposure and HLA in healthy donors. Assay used: immunoSEQ multiplex PCR; TCRdb lists only in-frame clones, some missing. The repertoire holds 110,000 to 150,000 clones, with approximately 90% as singletons. The sequenced material came from PBMCs. All receptors derive from a woman in her twenties or thirties in good health and CMV-seropositive. Each CDR3 is given with its conserved first and last residue. The D gene is left open where the match is weak. Clone size appears in some rows only: once, few, many, or a class for an expanded clone.

v_call,clone_size,d_call,j_call,cdr3_nt,cdr3_aa
TRBV19,.,.,TRBJ2-3,TGTGCCAGTAGTATAACCGGGACTCCCACCAATACGCAGTATTTT,CASSITGTPTNTQYF
TRBV10-3,.,TRBD1,TRBJ1-2,TGTGCCATCAGCTCGGGACAGTTCTATGGCTACACCTTC,CAISSGQFYGYTF
TRBV5-1,.,TRBD2,TRBJ2-7,TGCGCCAGCAGCTTGGCACGGGGGGGTTACGAGCAGTACTTC,CASSLARGGYEQYF
TRBV5-5,once,TRBD2,TRBJ2-1,TGTGCCAGCAGCTGGGGACTAGCGAGAACGAATGAGCAGTTCTTC,CASSWGLARTNEQFF
TRBV11-3,.,TRBD2,TRBJ2-2,TGTGCCAGCAGCCTGGGGAGCGGGAGGACGAACACCGGGGAGCTGTTTTTT,CASSLGSGRTNTGELFF
TRBV27,.,TRBD2,TRBJ2-1,TGTGCCAGCAGGCGACTAGCTTACTCCTACAATGAGCAGTTCTTC,CASRRLAYSYNEQFF
TRBV7-9,.,.,TRBJ2-3,TGTGCCAGCAGAGTTGGAGTCGAAGCAGATACGCAGTATTTT,CASRVGVEADTQYF
TRBV6-1,.,TRBD1,TRBJ2-3,TGTGCCAGCAGTGAAGCTGGGACAGGGGTGACGGATACGCAGTATTTT,CASSEAGTGVTDTQYF
TRBV7-2,once,.,TRBJ2-3,TGTGCCAGCAGTCGGGCTAGCTCAAGCTCAGATACGCAGTATTTT,CASSRASSSSDTQYF
TRBV4-1,.,.,TRBJ1-2,TGCGCCAGCAGCCAAGTTGCGGGGAGCTATGGCTACACCTTC,CASSQVAGSYGYTF
TRBV6-6,.,TRBD1,TRBJ2-3,TGTGCCAGCAGTTACACAGGGGGCACTACAGATACGCAGTATTTT,CASSYTGGTTDTQYF
TRBV4-1,.,.,TRBJ2-5,TGCGCCAGCAGCCAAGTATTACAGGTGTTCCAAGAGACCCAGTACTTC,CASSQVLQVFQETQYF
TRBV11-1,.,TRBD2,TRBJ2-1,TGTGCCAGCAGCTTAGCCGGACTAGCGGGGCACTACAATGAGCAGTTCTTC,CASSLAGLAGHYNEQFF
TRBV2,.,TRBD2,TRBJ2-1,TGTGCCAGCAGTGAAGTAGCGGGGTACGGTAATGAGCAGTTCTTC,CASSEVAGYGNEQFF
TRBV6-5,.,.,TRBJ1-1,TGTGCCAGCAGTTACCAGGGAAGCACTGAAGCTTTCTTT,CASSYQGSTEAFF
TRBV29-1,.,TRBD1,TRBJ2-7,TGCAGCGTTGGGACAGGTTTCGAGCAGTACTTC,CSVGTGFEQYF
TRBV6-5,.,TRBD1,TRBJ2-1,TGTGCCAGCAGTTCCGACAGGGGATACGGCAATGAGCAGTTCTTC,CASSSDRGYGNEQFF